These 31 T cell receptor beta chains share one sample of origin, sequenced in a study of T cells in Graves' hyperthyroidism and ophthalmopathy. Template material for amplifying TCR beta CDR3 regions consisted of RNA transcripts. A first-round RT-PCR of the TCR CDR3 used the HTBI primer set. TCRdb used MiXCR to reprocess the multiplex PCR reads, holding one entry per CDR3 protein. This sample has hundreds of thousands of distinct CDR3 sequences, with just under 20% found just once. Sequencing was performed on blood. Source of these receptors: a middle-aged man with Graves' ophthalmopathy.

This chain links TRBV4-1 with TRBJ2-1; D gene unclear. Trimming pared 4 bases from V and 4 bases from J, leaving 14 bases between. The CDR3 is made up of 15 amino acids. Germline assignment: CDR1 MGHRA and CDR2 YSYEKL. The chain's CDR3 is CASSRTRTSYNEQFF. The DNA of the CDR3 is TGCGCCAGCAGCCGAACCCGAACTTCATACAATGAGCAGTTCTTC.

This clonotype was detected ten times or more. The chain is built from TRBV7-2 and TRBJ2-1; TRBD1 aligns across 7 bases. The CDR3 sequence is 15 residues long. Losses at the gene ends were 3 bases for V and 7 bases for J; bases not matched to a gene: 9. CDR1 is SGHTA and CDR2 is FQGNSA in the germline V gene. For the CDR3, the DNA is TGTACCAGCAGCTTTCGACAGGGTAGGCTAAATGAGCAGTTCTTC. Translated, it gives CTSSFRQGRLNEQFF.

The chain joins TRBV10-3 to TRBJ2-7; D unclear. This CDR3 is built from 13 residues. Trimming stripped 2 bases from V and 3 bases from J, with 8 bases between. Per the germline V gene, CDR1 is ENHRY and CDR2 is SYGVKD. Here the CDR3 reads CAISEGVSYEQYF. In DNA form, the CDR3 reads TGTGCCATCAGTGAGGGGGTAAGCTACGAGCAGTACTTC.

This clonotype has ten or more counts. The genes are TRBV2 and TRBJ1-4; D not resolved. V lost 5 bases to trimming and J lost 7 bases, with 8 bases between them. Germline CDR1 is SNHLY and CDR2 is FYNNEI. The CDR3 is 12 residues long. The CDR3 is CASSWAGEKLFF. In DNA form, the CDR3 reads TGTGCCAGCAGTTGGGCGGGTGAAAAACTGTTTTTT.

This clonotype was picked up a small number of times. The chain joins TRBV5-1 to TRBJ2-3; 8 nucleotides match TRBD2. Germline lookup yields CDR1 SGHRS and CDR2 YFSETQ. V shed 3 bases, J shed 1 base, and the junction held 4 bases outside the gene matches. CDR3 length equals 15 residues. The CDR3 loop is CASSSIGGGTDTQYF. Here the CDR3 DNA reads TGCGCCAGCAGCTCCATCGGGGGGGGCACAGATACGCAGTATTTT.

This clonotype was seen only a few times. The V call is TRBV7-2, the J call TRBJ2-7; D gene uncertain. The CDR3 loop spans 13 amino acids. The germline V gene has CDR1 SGHTA and CDR2 FQGNSA. Deletions cut 5 bases from V and 3 bases from J, with 11 bases between. CDR3 DNA: TGTGCCAGCAGCGAAAGGGTTTACTACGAGCAGTACTTC. Its protein product is CASSERVYYEQYF.

This sequence joins TRBV3-1 and TRBJ1-3; 7 bases match TRBD1. The length of the CDR3 is 16 residues. Trimming took 1 base from V and 4 from J; bases not matched to a gene: 7. The germline V gene encodes CDR1 LGHDT and CDR2 YNNKEL (reference sequence). CDR3 in DNA: TGTGCCAGCAGCCAAGGCGAGGGGGCAAGAGGAAACACCATATATTTT. Protein product: CASSQGEGARGNTIYF.

The J gene is TRBJ2-7, the V gene TRBV19; D may be TRBD1 or TRBD2 (5 bases each). The ends were cut back, 6 bases at V and 0 bases at J, with 18 bases in the middle. This CDR3 has 16 residues. CDR1 LNHDA and CDR2 SQIVND come from the germline V gene (reference sequence). The CDR3 reads CASRPGAADYSYEQYF. The CDR3 nucleotides read TGTGCCAGTAGGCCCGGGGCAGCCGATTACTCCTACGAGCAGTACTTC.

The chain is built from TRBV12-3 or TRBV12-4 and TRBJ2-7; D not resolved. The germline V and J ends were trimmed by 3 bases and 2 bases, with 14 bases remaining between them. This CDR3 spans 15 amino acids. The CDR3 DNA is TGTGCCAGCAGTTTTCGTCGGATAGGAGCCTACGAGCAGTACTTC. Translating gives CASSFRRIGAYEQYF.

This clonotype was counted a few times. In nucleotides, the CDR3 is TGCAGCGTTGAAGATGAGCGGCCCTCCTACGAGCAGTACTTC. It encodes CSVEDERPSYEQYF. This chain links TRBV29-1 with TRBJ2-7; D possibly corresponds to TRBD2 (5 bases). Germline CDR1 is SQVTM and CDR2 is ANQGSEA. V was cut by 0 bases and J by 0 bases, with 9 bases left in between. The CDR3 is made up of 14 amino acids.

The V and J genes are TRBV28 and TRBJ2-1, with TRBD2 matching over 10 bases. With V trimmed by 6 bases and J by 6 bases, 8 bases remained unmatched. The CDR3 covers 15 residues. Germline loops: CDR1 MDHEN, CDR2 SYDVKM. The CDR3 spells CASRGASGSFNEQFF. CDR3 bases: TGTGCCAGCAGGGGGGCTAGCGGGAGCTTCAATGAGCAGTTCTTC.

The chain couples TRBV4-1 to TRBJ2-1; 11 nucleotides align to TRBD2. The V gene end was trimmed by 0 bases and the J gene end by 7 bases; junction bases not matched to a gene: 5. CDR1 and CDR2 from the germline V gene are MGHRA and YSYEKL. The CDR3 covers 16 residues. This CDR3 is CASSQESSGGGNEQFF. CDR3 DNA: TGCGCCAGCAGCCAAGAAAGTAGCGGGGGGGGAAATGAGCAGTTCTTC.

This chain connects TRBV20-1 to TRBJ2-3, with 7 bases identical to TRBD2. The CDR3 consists of 14 residues. Germline CDR1 reads DFQATT; CDR2 reads SNEGSKA (reference sequence). J gave up 10 bases and V 0 bases, and 10 bases lay outside the gene matches. CDR3 nucleotide sequence: TGCAGTGCTAGAGATGGCCAGCGGGATGATTCGCAGTATTTT. The encoded protein is CSARDGQRDDSQYF.

The sample holds many counts of this clonotype. V usage is TRBV11-2 and J usage is TRBJ1-1; a weak D match, TRBD1 (6 bases). Trimming cost V 5 bases and J 6 bases, with 13 bases left between them. CDR3 length: 13 residues. Germline lookup yields CDR1 SGHAT and CDR2 FQNNGV. CDR3 residues: CASSQETGAEAFF. As DNA, the CDR3 is TGTGCCAGCAGCCAGGAGACAGGCGCTGAAGCTTTCTTT.

In this sample, this clonotype turned up a few times. The rearrangement links TRBV20-1 to TRBJ2-3; TRBD2 aligns across 8 bases. CDR3 length: 14 amino acids. Germline lookup yields CDR1 DFQATT and CDR2 SNEGSKA (reference sequence). Trimming at V came to 6 bases and at J to 9 bases, leaving 14 bases not matched to a gene. The CDR3 nucleotides are TGCAGTGCAACCGACAATCTAGCGGGCGACACGCAGTATTTT. As protein: CSATDNLAGDTQYF.

At least ten counts were recorded for this clonotype. The chain is built from TRBV7-2 and TRBJ2-7; D gene ambiguous. The germline V gene has CDR1 SGHTA and CDR2 FQGNSA. V gave up 5 bases and J gave up 3 bases, with 17 bases separating them. CDR3 length equals 15 residues. CDR3 sequence reads: CASSPRWDSFYEQYF. The CDR3 DNA reads TGTGCCAGCAGCCCCAGGTGGGATAGTTTCTACGAGCAGTACTTC.

This clonotype was detected many times. This chain connects TRBV6-5 to TRBJ2-5; possible D gene TRBD2, 6 bases. Germline V gene sequence: CDR1 MNHEY, CDR2 SVGAGI. This CDR3 has 16 amino acids. V lost 2 bases and J 5 bases, leaving 18 bases between the germline ends. The CDR3 DNA reads TGTGCCAGCAGTTACGAGAGACGGGCGGGGCCGGAGACCCAGTACTTC. Encoded protein: CASSYERRAGPETQYF.

Details on this clonotype: One junction end disagrees with the germline gene, perhaps due to a read error. The chain combines TRBV6-9 with TRBJ1-1; perhaps TRBD1 as D (5 bases). CDR1 and CDR2 from the germline V gene are MNHGY and SVAAGI. This CDR3 has 17 residues. CDR3 sequence: CASGYSKGAGMNTEAFF. Written as DNA, the CDR3 is TGTGCCAGCGGTTACTCGAAAGGGGCGGGAATGAACACTGAAGCTTTCTTT.

This clonotype was counted at least ten times. This chain joins TRBV11-2 and TRBJ2-5, with D possibly matching TRBD2 (6 bases). The CDR3 has 15 residues. With 0 bases removed from V and 5 bases from J, the gap between germline ends came to 13 bases. The V gene's germline CDR1 is SGHAT and CDR2 FQNNGV. CDR3 region: CASSLDGGYLETQYF. The CDR3 region has the DNA TGTGCCAGCAGCTTAGATGGGGGGTACTTGGAGACCCAGTACTTC.

The rearrangement joins TRBV12-3 or TRBV12-4 to TRBJ2-1; TRBD1 might be the D (5 bases). The ends were cut back, 3 bases at V and 5 bases at J, with 11 bases in the middle. The CDR3 consists of 14 residues. The CDR3 region has the DNA TGTGCCAGCAGTTTTGGGGCAGTTAACAATGAGCAGTTCTTC. It specifies CASSFGAVNNEQFF.

V usage is TRBV6-1 and J usage is TRBJ2-2; D may be TRBD2 (5 bases). CDR1 is MNHNS, CDR2 SASEGT, per germline. The CDR3 sequence is 14 residues long. Trimming removed 6 bases at V and 7 bases at J, with 15 bases between. The CDR3 loop reads CASSTGGQLGELFF. CDR3 DNA sequence: TGTGCCAGCAGCACCGGAGGCCAGCTCGGGGAGCTGTTTTTT.

This clonotype was detected many times. The chain links TRBV7-2 to TRBJ2-7; no clear D. This CDR3 region has 14 residues. Germline V CDR1 and CDR2: SGHTA, FQGNSA. The V end lost 6 bases, the J end lost 3 bases, and 15 bases lay between the germline ends. CDR3 coding DNA: TGTGCCAGCAGACCCCCCCCAGATAACTACGAGCAGTACTTC. Translation gives CASRPPPDNYEQYF.

This clonotype was detected many times. The CDR3 protein is CAWTHRAGQANTEAFF. The CDR3 bases are TGTGCCTGGACACACAGGGCGGGGCAGGCGAACACTGAAGCTTTCTTT. The gene calls are TRBV30 and TRBJ1-1; possible D gene TRBD1, 6 bases. This CDR3 is 16 amino acids long. CDR1 and CDR2 from the germline V gene are GTSNPN and SVGIG (reference sequence). V dropped 4 bases and J dropped 1 base, with 19 bases sitting between them.

The sample holds many counts of this clonotype. Written as DNA, the CDR3 is TGTGCCAGCAGCTCCCAGGGGGATCAGCCCCAGCATTTT. Its translation is CASSSQGDQPQHF. The chain couples TRBV7-8 to TRBJ1-5; TRBD1 agrees at 7 bases. CDR3 length: 13 amino acids. The J segment lost 5 bases and the V segment lost 4 bases, leaving 2 bases of the junction unmatched. Per germline, CDR1 SGHVS and CDR2 FQNEAQ.

In its sample, this clonotype was seen many times. The V call is TRBV5-1, the J call TRBJ1-1; D unresolved. Per germline, CDR1 SGHRS and CDR2 YFSETQ. This CDR3 has 13 amino acids. Trimming removed 3 bases at V and 4 bases at J, with 10 bases between. CDR3 nucleotide sequence: TGCGCCAGCAGCTATGGAGAAGTCACTGAAGCTTTCTTT. This encodes CASSYGEVTEAFF.

The genes are TRBV12-5 and TRBJ1-3; TRBD1 aligns across 9 bases. This CDR3 spans 14 amino acids. The V and J ends lost 7 bases and 4 bases, in that order; junction bases with no gene match: 5. CDR1 and CDR2 from the germline V gene are LGHNT and FRNRAP. The chain's CDR3 is CASARQGEGNTIYF. CDR3 sequence (DNA): TGTGCTAGTGCCCGACAGGGGGAAGGAAACACCATATATTTT.

This clonotype was counted once. J is TRBJ2-3 and V is TRBV20-1; 10 bases match TRBD2. V lost 6 bases and J lost 4; bases outside the gene matches: 22. CDR1 is DFQATT, CDR2 SNEGSKA, per germline (reference sequence). The length of the CDR3 is 19 residues. CDR3 sequence (DNA): TGCAGTGCCCAGATACTAGAGATCCCAAGAGCGGGGGGGCCAGATACGCAGTATTTT. This gives the protein CSAQILEIPRAGGPDTQYF.

This clonotype was counted many times. This chain connects TRBV27 to TRBJ2-3; a possible D gene is TRBD2 (5 bases). The CDR3 is made up of 14 amino acids. The germline V gene has CDR1 MNHEY and CDR2 SMNVEV (reference sequence). V lost 3 bases, J lost 5 bases, and 12 bases lay in between. As DNA, the CDR3 is TGTGCCAGCAGTTTCAGTAGCGCACAAGATACGCAGTATTTT. It is translated as CASSFSSAQDTQYF.

A word on this clonotype: Relative to the germline gene, one junction end is altered; a read error may explain this. V usage is TRBV7-9 and J usage is TRBJ1-3; 8 bases line up with TRBD1. CDR3 size: 15 residues. Germline CDR1 and CDR2: SEHNR and FQNEAQ (reference sequence). The DNA of the CDR3 is TGTGTCAGCAGCTTGACAGGGGTGGAAGGAAACACCATATATTTT. Translated, it gives CVSSLTGVEGNTIYF.

The genes are TRBV12-3 or TRBV12-4 and TRBJ2-1; D is perhaps TRBD1 or TRBD2 (7 bases each). CDR3 size: 15 residues. V was shortened by 5 bases and J by 10 bases, with 21 bases between the two germline ends. CDR3: CASSPRGGGAGEQFF. The DNA of the CDR3 is TGTGCCAGCAGTCCCAGGGGGGGGGGGGCCGGGGAGCAGTTCTTC.

This clonotype was seen many times. The chain is built from TRBV7-2 and TRBJ2-3, with D unresolved. CDR1 and CDR2 from the germline V gene are SGHTA and FQGNSA. V was shortened by 5 bases and J by 6 bases, with 6 bases between the two germline ends. The CDR3 length is 11 residues. CDR3 DNA: TGTGCCAGCAGCCGGTTGGATACGCAGTATTTT. It translates to CASSRLDTQYF.